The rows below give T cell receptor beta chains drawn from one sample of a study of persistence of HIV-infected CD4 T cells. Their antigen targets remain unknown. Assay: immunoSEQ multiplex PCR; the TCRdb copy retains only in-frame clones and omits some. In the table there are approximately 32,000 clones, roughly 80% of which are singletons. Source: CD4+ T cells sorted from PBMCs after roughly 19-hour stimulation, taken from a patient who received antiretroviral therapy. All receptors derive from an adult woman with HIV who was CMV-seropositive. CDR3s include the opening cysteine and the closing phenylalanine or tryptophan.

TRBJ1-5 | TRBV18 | CASSAGTGHNQPQHF
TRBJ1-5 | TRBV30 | CAWDRGGNQPQHF
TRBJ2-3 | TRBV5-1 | CASSLTGQTNTDTQYF
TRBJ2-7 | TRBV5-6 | CASSFLSHFSSYEQYF
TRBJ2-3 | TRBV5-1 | CASSFSPEKSDTQYF
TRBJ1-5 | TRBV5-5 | CASSFSQGANSNQPQHF
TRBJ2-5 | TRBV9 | CASSVGQGVRGETQYF
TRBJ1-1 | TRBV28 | CASTTGSRVSEAFF
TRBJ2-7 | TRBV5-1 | CASSSGSTYEQYF
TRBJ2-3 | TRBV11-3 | CASSGRGTDTQYF
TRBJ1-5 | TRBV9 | CASSPTGQGHQPQHF
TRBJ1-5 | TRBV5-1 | CASSPDSTSNQPQHF
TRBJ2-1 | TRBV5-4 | CASSLEGQVVSEQFF
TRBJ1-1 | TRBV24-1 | CATSGSGGKAEAFF
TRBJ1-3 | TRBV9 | CASSVGQGLTGNTIYF
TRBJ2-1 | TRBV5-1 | CASSSRLDRGEQFF
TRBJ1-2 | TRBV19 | CASGQGYGYTF
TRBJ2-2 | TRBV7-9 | CASRDRANTGELFF
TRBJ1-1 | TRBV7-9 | CASSSLQGTEAFF
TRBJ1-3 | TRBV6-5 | CASRGGGRGNTIYF
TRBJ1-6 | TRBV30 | CAWSVGQAANSPLHF
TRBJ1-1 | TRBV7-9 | CASSLRGDYTEAFF
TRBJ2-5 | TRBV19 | CASSTLAPRETQYF
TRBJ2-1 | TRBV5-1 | CASSIGTASYNEQFF
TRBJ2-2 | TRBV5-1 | CASSFDTNTGELFF
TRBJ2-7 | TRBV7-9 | CASSDQTRAPYEQYF
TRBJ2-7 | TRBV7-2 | CASSLLAGGGNEQYF
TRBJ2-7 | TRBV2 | CASAGESEQYF
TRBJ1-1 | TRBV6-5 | CASSYRNTEAFF
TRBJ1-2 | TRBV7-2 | CASSLALFPGTGPSPYGYTF
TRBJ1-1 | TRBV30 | CAWTGGRGTEAFF
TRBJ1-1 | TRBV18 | CASSPFQGNTEAFF
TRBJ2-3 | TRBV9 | CASSVGLAGASTDTQYF
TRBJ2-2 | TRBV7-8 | CASKKQPTGELFF
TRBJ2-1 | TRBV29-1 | CSVEASGGNEQFF
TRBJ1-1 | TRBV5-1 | CASSFTGGAAIGNTEAFF
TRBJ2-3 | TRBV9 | CASSEGLAGLLTPTDTQYF
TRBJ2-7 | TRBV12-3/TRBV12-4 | CASSLGQTYEQYF
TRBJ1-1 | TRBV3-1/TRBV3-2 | CASRRQGQNTEAFF
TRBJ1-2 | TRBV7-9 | CASSLETGNGYTF
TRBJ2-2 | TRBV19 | CASRYTGELFF
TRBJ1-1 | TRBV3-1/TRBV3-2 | CASSLFGRNTEAFF
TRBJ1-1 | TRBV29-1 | CSVGIDRGTEAFF
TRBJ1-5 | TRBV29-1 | CSVSIGQGTNQPQHF
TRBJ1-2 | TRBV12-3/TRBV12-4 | CASAPTGRLGYTF
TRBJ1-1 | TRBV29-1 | CSVARGGGTEAFF
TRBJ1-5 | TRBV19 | CATLPLGGSRNQPQHF
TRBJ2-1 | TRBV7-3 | CASSLTGRPGEQFF
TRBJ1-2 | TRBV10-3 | CAILTPGVYGYTF
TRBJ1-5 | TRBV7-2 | CASSLGGTGNQPQHF
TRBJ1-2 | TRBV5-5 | CASSYGQSYGYTF
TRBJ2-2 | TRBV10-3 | CAISGTQGVDTGELFF
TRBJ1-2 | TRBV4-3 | CASSQASGEVDGYTF
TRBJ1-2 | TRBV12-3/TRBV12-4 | CASSLAARRGYTF
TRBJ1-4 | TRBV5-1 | CASSLGGKSDEKLFF
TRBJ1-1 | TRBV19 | CASSSGQSRMNTEAFF
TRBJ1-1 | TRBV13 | CTSSFSTEAFF
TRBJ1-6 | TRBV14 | CASSPNVRPTGSDSPLHF
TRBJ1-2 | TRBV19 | CASSPGDSRYGYTF
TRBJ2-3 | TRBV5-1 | CASSGLTSGGTDTQYF